This T cell receptor beta chain derives from a study of technical replicates of blood from a handful of donors. TCRdb's copy holds only in-frame clones and misses some; the assay was immunoSEQ multiplex PCR. The sample lists 100,000 or so clones; about 95% were seen once. V lost 2 bases, J lost 7 bases, and 0 bases stayed unmatched. CDR1 is KGHSH and CDR2 is LQKENI in the germline V gene. The CDR3 contains 15 residues. The sample consisted of T cells isolated from PBMCs. The receptor was derived from a human donor in good health. The genes are TRBV18 and TRBJ2-1; 15 positions agree with TRBD2. The CDR3 region has the DNA TGTGCCAGCTCACCAGGGACTAGCGGGGGGAATGAGCAGTTCTTC. Amino acids: CASSPGTSGGNEQFF. The whole variable domain, remainder taken from reference TRBV18 and TRBJ2-1, is NAGVMQNPRHLVRRRGQEARLRCSPMKGHSHVYWYRQLPEEGLKFMVYLQKENIIDESGMPKERFSAEFPKEGPSILRIQQVVRGDSAAYFCASSPGTSGGNEQFFGPGTRLTVL.